The sequence of this T cell receptor beta chain was determined in a study of T cell repertoires in cytomegalovirus infection. MiXCR, applied by TCRdb to the reads, yields one record per CDR3 protein. This sample carries roughly 100,000 distinct CDR3 sequences, 16% of them seen once, and the ten largest clones take around 8.5%. V was pared by 0 bases and J by 4 bases, with 7 bases between. CDR3 size: 14 residues. Germline loops: CDR1 SGHTA, CDR2 FQGNSA. This clonotype came up many times. The sample was PBMCs. The receptor was isolated from a human donor in good health (CMV status not recorded). Some clones in this sample may be carry-over from other donors' samples. The chain joins TRBV7-2 to TRBJ2-1; D is unclear. CDR3 residues: CASSLAQLYNEQFF. For the CDR3, the DNA is TGTGCCAGCAGCTTAGCGCAACTGTACAATGAGCAGTTCTTC.